Shown below are 17 T cell receptor beta chains from a single sample sequenced in a study of identical twins. TCRdb re-analysed the 5' RACE reads in MiXCR, keeping a single row per CDR3 protein. The table lists 200,000 to 250,000 distinct CDR3 sequences, 7.5% of them singletons. This sample was shared with a second study, whose subject was yellow fever vaccine responses in identical twins.

The material sequenced was memory (CD45RO+) T cells sorted from blood. The source is a woman between 18 and 29 years old in good health.

This clonotype was seen only a few times. The J gene is TRBJ2-3, the V gene TRBV5-1; TRBD2 matches at 8 bases. The V segment lost 0 bases and the J segment 6 bases; nucleotides outside the gene matches: 3. The germline V gene encodes CDR1 SGHRS and CDR2 YFSETQ. The CDR3 loop spans 14 amino acids. The CDR3 sequence: CASSLGVAGDTQYF. In nucleotides, the CDR3 is TGCGCCAGCAGCTTGGGGGTAGCGGGGGATACGCAGTATTTT.

This chain connects TRBV5-1 to TRBJ1-6; 7 nucleotides match TRBD1. There are 16 residues in the CDR3. Trimming at V came to 0 bases and at J to 7 bases, leaving 7 bases not matched to a gene. Germline-derived CDR1 and CDR2 are SGHRS and YFSETQ. The CDR3 sequence is CASSLGPGQINSPLHF. In nucleotides, the CDR3 is TGCGCCAGCAGCTTGGGCCCGGGACAGATAAATTCACCCCTCCACTTT.

This clonotype showed up just a few times. V usage is TRBV9 and J usage is TRBJ1-6; 9 bases map to TRBD1. The germline V gene encodes CDR1 SGDLS and CDR2 YYNGEE. The CDR3 has 15 residues. Trimming cost V 0 bases and J 9 bases; bases outside gene matches: 4. CDR3 bases: TGTGCCAGCAGCGTAGTCGGGACAGGGACTTCACCCCTCCACTTT. This sequence encodes CASSVVGTGTSPLHF.

This clonotype was seen many times. This chain uses TRBV9 with TRBJ2-2; 8 nucleotides match TRBD1. CDR1 is SGDLS, CDR2 YYNGEE, per germline. V shed 7 bases, J shed 5 bases, and the junction held 7 bases outside the gene matches. The CDR3 is made up of 14 amino acids. The CDR3 here is CASEGQVVTGELFF. Here the CDR3 DNA reads TGTGCCAGCGAGGGACAGGTTGTAACCGGGGAGCTGTTTTTT.

This clonotype was counted only a few times. This chain uses TRBV20-1 with TRBJ2-3; D ambiguous. Germline V CDR1 and CDR2: DFQATT, SNEGSKA (reference sequence). The CDR3 totals 12 residues. V was cut by 5 bases and J by 0 bases, with 6 bases left in between. The CDR3 protein is CSAPDSTDTQYF. CDR3 nucleotides: TGCAGTGCTCCCGACAGCACAGATACGCAGTATTTT.

The gene calls are TRBV20-1 and TRBJ2-1; weak D call: TRBD2 (6 bases). V gave up 6 bases and J gave up 6 bases, with 18 bases separating them. Germline assignment: CDR1 DFQATT and CDR2 SNEGSKA (reference sequence). CDR3 size: 14 residues. DNA of the CDR3: TGCAGTGCCCAGAGGGGTGGGGGGTCCAATGAGCAGTTCTTC. Its translation is CSAQRGGGSNEQFF.

The table lists this clonotype with many counts. The J gene is TRBJ1-6, the V gene TRBV15; D unclear. Between the trimmed V and J ends, which lost 4 bases and 7 bases, there was a span of 11 bases. The CDR3 is made up of 14 amino acids. The germline CDR1 and CDR2 sequences are LNHNV and YYDKDF (reference sequence). CDR3 in amino acids: CATSILRTNSPLHF. The CDR3 bases are TGTGCCACCAGCATCCTACGAACCAATTCACCCCTCCACTTT.

The sample holds a few counts of this clonotype. V is TRBV14 and J is TRBJ2-1; possibly TRBD1 for D (6 bases). Germline V gene data show CDR1 as SGHDN and CDR2 as FVKESK. V was clipped by 6 bases and J by 0 bases, with 9 bases between them. The length of the CDR3 is 14 residues. The CDR3 spells CASSTGNSYNEQFF. The CDR3 DNA is TGTGCCAGCAGTACAGGGAACTCCTACAATGAGCAGTTCTTC.

This clonotype was seen only a few times. The chain uses TRBV6-5 and TRBJ2-1, with TRBD2 as a possible D gene (5 bases). The ends were cut back, 7 bases at V and 5 bases at J, with 18 bases in the middle. Germline CDR1 MNHEY, CDR2 SVGAGI. The CDR3 consists of 15 residues. CDR3 nucleotides: TGTGCCAGCAATTCTGTCGGACTGACTCACAATGAGCAGTTCTTC. Protein product: CASNSVGLTHNEQFF.

This clonotype was seen many times. The chain recombines TRBV4-1 with TRBJ2-5; TRBD1 aligns across 8 bases. V shed 4 bases, J shed 5 bases, and the junction held 6 bases outside the gene matches. Germline assignment: CDR1 MGHRA and CDR2 YSYEKL. The CDR3 is 14 amino acids. The CDR3 spells CASSPTGAQETQYF. The CDR3 nucleotides are TGCGCCAGCAGCCCGACAGGGGCCCAGGAGACCCAGTACTTC.

This clonotype was found many times. The CDR3 loop reads CATSDLEGDLNEQFF. The CDR3 DNA reads TGTGCCACCAGTGATTTGGAGGGGGACTTGAATGAGCAGTTCTTC. V gene TRBV24-1 combines with J gene TRBJ2-1, with D perhaps being TRBD1 or TRBD2 (6 bases each). Germline V gene lookup returns CDR1 KGHDR and CDR2 SFDVKD. The V gene lost 0 bases and the J gene lost 7 bases, with 12 bases spanning the gap. The CDR3 is made up of 15 amino acids.

This clonotype has more than one count but fewer than ten. This chain joins TRBV6-1 and TRBJ1-2; D call uncertain. The germline V gene encodes CDR1 MNHNS and CDR2 SASEGT. The CDR3 is made up of 13 amino acids. The V end lost 0 bases, the J end lost 8 bases, and 10 bases lay between the germline ends. Written as DNA, the CDR3 is TGTGCCAGCAGTGAAGCGGTAGTGGGGGGCTACACCTTC. As protein: CASSEAVVGGYTF.

This clonotype was detected a few times. The rearrangement uses TRBV5-1 and TRBJ2-3; D might be TRBD2 (5 bases). CDR3 length equals 15 residues. Trimming shortened V by 4 bases and J by 1 base, and 13 bases separated the two germline ends. The germline gives CDR1 SGHRS, CDR2 YFSETQ. Here the CDR3 DNA reads TGCGCCAGCAGCGTCCGGGTCGGGGGCACAGATACGCAGTATTTT. Its protein product is CASSVRVGGTDTQYF.

This clonotype has more than one count but fewer than ten. V and J are TRBV7-2 and TRBJ1-4; a weak D match, TRBD1 (5 bases). Germline CDR1 and CDR2: SGHTA and FQGNSA. Trimming cost V 1 base and J 7 bases, with 16 bases left between them. The CDR3 is 16 residues long. CDR3 sequence (DNA): TGTGCCAGCAGCTTAGGGACACGTTCTGGGTCTGAAAAACTGTTTTTT. Amino acid sequence: CASSLGTRSGSEKLFF. Using reference TRBV7-2 and TRBJ1-4 for the parts outside the CDR3, the full variable domain is GAGVSQSPSNKVTEKGKDVELRCDPISGHTALYWYRQSLGQGLEFLIYFQGNSAPDKSGLPSDRFSAERTGGSVSTLTIQRTQQEDSAVYLCASSLGTRSGSEKLFFGSGTQLSVL.

The table lists this clonotype with many counts. The genes are TRBV7-6 and TRBJ2-2; 8 nucleotides align to TRBD2. This CDR3 is 16 amino acids long. In germline, CDR1 is SGHVS, CDR2 FNYEAQ. The V and J ends lost 5 bases and 7 bases, in that order; junction bases with no gene match: 12. The CDR3 DNA is TGTGCCAGCAGCCCTAGATTAGCGGGAAGTGGCGGGGAGCTGTTTTTT. Its protein is CASSPRLAGSGGELFF. The entire variable domain, with the rest obtained from reference TRBV7-6 and TRBJ2-2, is as follows: GAGVSQSPRYKVTKRGQDVALRCDPISGHVSLYWYRQALGQGPEFLTYFNYEAQQDKSGLPNDRFSAERPEGSISTLTIQRTEQRDSAMYRCASSPRLAGSGGELFFGEGSRLTVL.

The genes are TRBV11-2 and TRBJ2-6, with D maybe TRBD1 (7 bases). The V end lost 3 bases, the J end lost 0 bases, and 21 bases lay between the germline ends. The CDR3 has 20 residues. From germline, CDR1 is SGHAT and CDR2 FQNNGV. CDR3 in DNA: TGTGCCAGCAGCTTTCGACTTCAGGGGGGAGGCTCCTCTGGGGCCAACGTCCTGACTTTC. This sequence encodes CASSFRLQGGGSSGANVLTF.

Only a few counts were recorded for this clonotype. The chain links TRBV12-3 or TRBV12-4 to TRBJ2-1; D gene unclear. This CDR3 is built from 11 residues. The ends were cut back, 4 bases at V and 10 bases at J, with 8 bases in the middle. The CDR3 region is CASSSLIEQFF. As DNA, the CDR3 is TGTGCCAGCAGTTCCCTTATAGAGCAGTTCTTC.